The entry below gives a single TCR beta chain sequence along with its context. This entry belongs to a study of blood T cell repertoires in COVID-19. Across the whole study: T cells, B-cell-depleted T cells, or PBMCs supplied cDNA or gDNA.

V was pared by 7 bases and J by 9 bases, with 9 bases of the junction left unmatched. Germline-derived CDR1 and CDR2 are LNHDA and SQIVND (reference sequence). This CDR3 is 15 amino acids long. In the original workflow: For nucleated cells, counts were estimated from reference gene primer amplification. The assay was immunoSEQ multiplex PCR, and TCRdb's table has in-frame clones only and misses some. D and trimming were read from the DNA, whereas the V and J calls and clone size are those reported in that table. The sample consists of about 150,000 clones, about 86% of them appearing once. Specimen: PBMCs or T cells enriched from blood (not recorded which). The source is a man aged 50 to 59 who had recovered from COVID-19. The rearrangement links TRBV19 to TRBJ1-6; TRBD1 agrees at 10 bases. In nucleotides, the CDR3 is TGTGCCAGTACCACCGGGACAGGGGTACTTTCACCCCTCCACTTT. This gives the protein CASTTGTGVLSPLHF. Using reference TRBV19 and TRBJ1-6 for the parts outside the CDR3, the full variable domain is DGGITQSPKYLFRKEGQNVTLSCEQNLNHDAMYWYRQDPGQGLRLIYYSQIVNDFQKGDIAEGYSVSREKKESFPLTVTSAQKNPTAFYLCASTTGTGVLSPLHFGNGTRLTVT.